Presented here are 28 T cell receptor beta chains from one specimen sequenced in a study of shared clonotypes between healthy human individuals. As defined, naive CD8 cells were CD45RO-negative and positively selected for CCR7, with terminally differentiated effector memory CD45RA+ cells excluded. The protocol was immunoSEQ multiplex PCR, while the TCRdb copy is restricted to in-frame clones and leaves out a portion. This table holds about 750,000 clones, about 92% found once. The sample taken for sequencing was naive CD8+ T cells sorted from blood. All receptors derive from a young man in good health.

The CDR3 nucleotides are TGTGCCAGCAGTTTTTCAGCGGGGACCTACGAGCAGTACTTC. Translation: CASSFSAGTYEQYF. V and J are TRBV27 and TRBJ2-7; 7 bases are shared with TRBD2. The CDR3 extends over 14 amino acids. CDR1 and CDR2 from the germline V gene are MNHEY and SMNVEV (reference sequence). J lost 2 bases, V lost 3 bases, and 4 bases had no gene match.

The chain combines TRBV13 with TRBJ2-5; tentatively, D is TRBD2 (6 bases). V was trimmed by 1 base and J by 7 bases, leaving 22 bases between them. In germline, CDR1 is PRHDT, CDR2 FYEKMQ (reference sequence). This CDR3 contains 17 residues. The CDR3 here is CASSLANQGLFKTTQYF. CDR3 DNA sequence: TGTGCCAGCAGCTTAGCCAACCAGGGACTTTTTAAGACGACCCAGTACTTC.

The CDR3 region is CASKQGANEQYF. The CDR3 nucleotides read TGTGCCAGCAAACAGGGGGCCAACGAGCAGTACTTC. V usage is TRBV13 and J usage is TRBJ2-7; 9 bases align to TRBD1. The CDR3 is 12 amino acids. V gave up 7 bases and J gave up 5 bases; unmatched junction bases: 3. The V gene's germline CDR1 is PRHDT and CDR2 FYEKMQ (reference sequence). Supplemented by reference TRBV13 and TRBJ2-7, the full variable domain reads AAGVIQSPRHLIKEKRETATLKCYPIPRHDTVYWYQQGPGQDPQFLISFYEKMQSDKGSIPDRFSAQQFSDYHSELNMSSLELGDSALYFCASKQGANEQYFGPGTRLTVT.

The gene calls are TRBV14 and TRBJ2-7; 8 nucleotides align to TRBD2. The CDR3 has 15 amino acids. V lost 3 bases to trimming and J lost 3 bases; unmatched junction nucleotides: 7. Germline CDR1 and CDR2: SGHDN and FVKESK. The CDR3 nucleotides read TGTGCCAGCAGCCAGGAGAGCGGGAGCAACTACGAGCAGTACTTC. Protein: CASSQESGSNYEQYF.

As DNA, the CDR3 is TGTGCCAGCAGCTTAGAGGGAAAAAGGTTGTTTTTT. Translated: CASSLEGKRLFF. V gene TRBV7-9 combines with J gene TRBJ1-4, with D unclear. CDR3 length: 12 amino acids. CDR1 and CDR2 from the germline V gene are SEHNR and FQNEAQ (reference sequence). Trimming cost V 1 base and J 15 bases, with 12 bases left between them. Using reference TRBV7-9 and TRBJ1-4 for the parts outside the CDR3, the full variable domain is DTGVSQNPRHKITKRGQNVTFRCDPISEHNRLYWYRQTLGQGPEFLTYFQNEAQLEKSRLLSDRFSAERPKGSFSTLEIQRTEQGDSAMYLCASSLEGKRLFFGSGTQLSVL.

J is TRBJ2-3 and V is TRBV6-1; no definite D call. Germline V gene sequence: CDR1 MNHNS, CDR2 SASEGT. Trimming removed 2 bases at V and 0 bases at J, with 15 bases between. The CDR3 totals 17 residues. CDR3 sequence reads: CASSERRLAQSTDTQYF. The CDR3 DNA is TGTGCCAGCAGTGAAAGGAGATTAGCCCAAAGCACAGATACGCAGTATTTT.

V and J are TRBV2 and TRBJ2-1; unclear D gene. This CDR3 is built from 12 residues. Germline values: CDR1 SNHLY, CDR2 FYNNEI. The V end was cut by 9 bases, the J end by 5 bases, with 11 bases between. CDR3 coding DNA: TGTGCCAGTCCCCGGTCTGACAATGAGCAGTTCTTC. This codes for CASPRSDNEQFF.

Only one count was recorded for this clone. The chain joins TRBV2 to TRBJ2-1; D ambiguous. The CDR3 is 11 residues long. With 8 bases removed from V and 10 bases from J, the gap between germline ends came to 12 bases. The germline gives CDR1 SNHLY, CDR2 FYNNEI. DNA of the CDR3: TGTGCCAGCTTTGGTGGGAAAGAGCAGTTCTTC. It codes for CASFGGKEQFF.

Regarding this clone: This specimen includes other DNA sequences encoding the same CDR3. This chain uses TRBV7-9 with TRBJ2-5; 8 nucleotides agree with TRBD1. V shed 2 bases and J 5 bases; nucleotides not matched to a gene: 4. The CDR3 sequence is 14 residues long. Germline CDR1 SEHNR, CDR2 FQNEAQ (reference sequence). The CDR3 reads CASSLRQGLETQYF. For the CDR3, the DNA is TGTGCCAGCAGCTTAAGACAGGGGCTCGAGACCCAGTACTTC.

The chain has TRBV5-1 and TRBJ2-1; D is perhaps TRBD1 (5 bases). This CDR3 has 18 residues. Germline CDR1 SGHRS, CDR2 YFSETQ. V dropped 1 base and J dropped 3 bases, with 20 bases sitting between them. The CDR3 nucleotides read TGCGCCAGCAGCTTGCGGGCCTGGGATTTGACAGACTACAATGAGCAGTTCTTC. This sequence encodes CASSLRAWDLTDYNEQFF. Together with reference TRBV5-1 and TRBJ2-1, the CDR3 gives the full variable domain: KAGVTQTPRYLIKTRGQQVTLSCSPISGHRSVSWYQQTPGQGLQFLFEYFSETQRNKGNFPGRFSGRQFSNSRSEMNVSTLELGDSALYLCASSLRAWDLTDYNEQFFGPGTRLTVL.

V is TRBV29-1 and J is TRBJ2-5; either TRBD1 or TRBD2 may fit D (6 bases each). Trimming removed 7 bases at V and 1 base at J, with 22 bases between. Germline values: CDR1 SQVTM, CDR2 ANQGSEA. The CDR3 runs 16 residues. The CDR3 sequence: CSDVAGTPTTQETQYF. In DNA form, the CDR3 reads TGCAGCGATGTTGCGGGGACACCGACGACCCAAGAGACCCAGTACTTC.

The CDR3: CASSLGGRTEAFF. As DNA, the CDR3 is TGTGCCAGCAGCTTGGGGGGGCGCACTGAAGCTTTCTTT. This chain joins TRBV13 and TRBJ1-1, with TRBD1 as a possible D gene (6 bases). Deletions cut 3 bases from V and 4 bases from J, with 9 bases between. Germline CDR1 is PRHDT and CDR2 is FYEKMQ (reference sequence). The CDR3 contains 13 residues.

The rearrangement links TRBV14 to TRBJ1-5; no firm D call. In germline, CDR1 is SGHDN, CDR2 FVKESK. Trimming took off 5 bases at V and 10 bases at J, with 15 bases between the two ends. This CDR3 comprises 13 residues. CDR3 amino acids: CASSKFPSEPQHF. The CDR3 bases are TGTGCCAGCAGCAAATTTCCCTCGGAACCCCAGCATTTT.

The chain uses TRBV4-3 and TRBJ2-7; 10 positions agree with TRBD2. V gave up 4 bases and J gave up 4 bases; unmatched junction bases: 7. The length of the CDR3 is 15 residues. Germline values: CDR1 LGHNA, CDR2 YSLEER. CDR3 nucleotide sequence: TGCGCCAGCAGCCCAACTAGCGGGAATCAATACGAGCAGTACTTC. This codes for CASSPTSGNQYEQYF.

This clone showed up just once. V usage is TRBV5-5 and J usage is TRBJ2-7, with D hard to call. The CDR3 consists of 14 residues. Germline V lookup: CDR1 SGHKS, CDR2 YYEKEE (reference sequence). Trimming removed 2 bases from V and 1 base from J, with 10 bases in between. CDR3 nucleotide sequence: TGTGCCAGCAGCTTTAGGACCGGGTCCTACGAGCAGTACTTC. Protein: CASSFRTGSYEQYF. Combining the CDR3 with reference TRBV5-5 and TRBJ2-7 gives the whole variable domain DAGVTQSPTHLIKTRGQQVTLRCSPISGHKSVSWYQQVLGQGPQFIFQYYEKEERGRGNFPDRFSARQFPNYSSELNVNALLLGDSALYLCASSFRTGSYEQYFGPGTRLTVT.

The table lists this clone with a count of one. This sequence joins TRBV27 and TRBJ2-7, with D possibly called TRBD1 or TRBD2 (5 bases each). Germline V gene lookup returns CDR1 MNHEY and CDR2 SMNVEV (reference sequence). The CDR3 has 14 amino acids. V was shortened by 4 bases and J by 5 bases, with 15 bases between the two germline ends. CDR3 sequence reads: CASSSGTVNHEQYF. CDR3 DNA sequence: TGTGCCAGCAGTTCCGGGACGGTGAACCACGAGCAGTACTTC.

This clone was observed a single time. This CDR3 reads CATKGDSLRNTEAFF. The CDR3 bases are TGTGCCACGAAGGGGGACAGCCTTCGGAACACTGAAGCTTTCTTT. J is TRBJ1-1 and V is TRBV6-1; 7 bases fit TRBD1. With 10 bases clipped from V and 1 base from J, the junction kept 12 bases outside the gene matches. CDR3 length: 15 amino acids. Germline CDR1 is MNHNS and CDR2 is SASEGT.

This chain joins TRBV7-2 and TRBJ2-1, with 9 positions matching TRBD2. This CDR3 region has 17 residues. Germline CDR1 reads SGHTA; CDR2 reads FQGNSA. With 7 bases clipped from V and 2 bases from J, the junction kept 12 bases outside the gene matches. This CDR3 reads CASTSWASGVTYNEQFF. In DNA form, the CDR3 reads TGTGCCAGCACGAGCTGGGCTAGCGGGGTAACCTACAATGAGCAGTTCTTC.

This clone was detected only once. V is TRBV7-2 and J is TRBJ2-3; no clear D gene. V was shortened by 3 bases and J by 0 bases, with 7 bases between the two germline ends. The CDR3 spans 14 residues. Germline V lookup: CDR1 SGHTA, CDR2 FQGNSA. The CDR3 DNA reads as TGTGCCAGCAGCTTGAGGCTGAGCACAGATACGCAGTATTTT. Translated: CASSLRLSTDTQYF.

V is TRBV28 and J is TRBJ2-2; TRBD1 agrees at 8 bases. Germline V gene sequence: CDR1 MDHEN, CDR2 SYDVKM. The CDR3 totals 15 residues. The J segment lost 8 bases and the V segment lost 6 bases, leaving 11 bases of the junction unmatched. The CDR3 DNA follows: TGTGCCAGCAGCTCCCAGGACAGGGATTGGGGGGAGCTGTTTTTT. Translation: CASSSQDRDWGELFF.

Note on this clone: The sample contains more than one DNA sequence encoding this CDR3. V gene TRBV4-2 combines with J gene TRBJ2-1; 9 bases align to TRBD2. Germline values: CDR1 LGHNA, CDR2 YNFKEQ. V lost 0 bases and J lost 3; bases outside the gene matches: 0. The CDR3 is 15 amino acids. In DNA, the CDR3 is TGTGCCAGCAGCCAAGAAGCGGGAGGCTACAATGAGCAGTTCTTC. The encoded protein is CASSQEAGGYNEQFF.

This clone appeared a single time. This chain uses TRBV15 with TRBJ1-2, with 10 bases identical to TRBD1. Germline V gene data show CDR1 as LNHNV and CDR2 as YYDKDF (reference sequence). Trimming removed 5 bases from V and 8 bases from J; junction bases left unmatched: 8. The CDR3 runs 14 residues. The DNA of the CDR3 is TGTGCCACCAGCGCGCGACAGGGGGCGAACGGCTACACCTTC. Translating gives CATSARQGANGYTF.

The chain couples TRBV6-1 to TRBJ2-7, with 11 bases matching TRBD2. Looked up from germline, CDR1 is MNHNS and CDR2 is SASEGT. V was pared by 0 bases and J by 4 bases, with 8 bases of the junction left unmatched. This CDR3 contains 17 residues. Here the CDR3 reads CASSEARGLAVGYEQYF. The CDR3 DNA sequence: TGTGCCAGCAGTGAAGCGCGGGGACTAGCGGTGGGGTACGAGCAGTACTTC.

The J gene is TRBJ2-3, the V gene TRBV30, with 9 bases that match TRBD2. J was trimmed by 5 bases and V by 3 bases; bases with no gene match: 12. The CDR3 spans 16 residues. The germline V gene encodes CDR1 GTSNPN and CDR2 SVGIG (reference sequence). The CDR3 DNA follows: TGTGCCTGGAGCGGTCTTCTAGCGGGAAGTTTAGATACGCAGTATTTT. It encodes CAWSGLLAGSLDTQYF.

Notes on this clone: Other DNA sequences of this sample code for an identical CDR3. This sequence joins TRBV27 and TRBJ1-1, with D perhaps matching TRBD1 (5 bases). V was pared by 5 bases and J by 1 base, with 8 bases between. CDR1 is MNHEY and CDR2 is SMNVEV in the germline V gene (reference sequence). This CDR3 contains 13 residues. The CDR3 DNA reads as TGTGCCAGCAGTCGGGACGAGAACACTGAAGCTTTCTTT. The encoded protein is CASSRDENTEAFF.

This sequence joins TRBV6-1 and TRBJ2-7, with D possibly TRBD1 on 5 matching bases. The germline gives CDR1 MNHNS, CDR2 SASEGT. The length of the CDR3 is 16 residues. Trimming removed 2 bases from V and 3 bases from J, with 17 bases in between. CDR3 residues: CASSEWGPSGLYEQYF. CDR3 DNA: TGTGCCAGCAGTGAATGGGGCCCTTCAGGGCTCTACGAGCAGTACTTC.

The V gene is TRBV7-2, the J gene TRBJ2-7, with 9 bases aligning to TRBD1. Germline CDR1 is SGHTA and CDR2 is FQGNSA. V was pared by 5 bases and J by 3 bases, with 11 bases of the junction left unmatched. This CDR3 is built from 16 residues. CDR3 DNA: TGTGCCAGCAGCCCTTATTCCGGGACAGGGATCTACGAGCAGTACTTC. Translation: CASSPYSGTGIYEQYF.

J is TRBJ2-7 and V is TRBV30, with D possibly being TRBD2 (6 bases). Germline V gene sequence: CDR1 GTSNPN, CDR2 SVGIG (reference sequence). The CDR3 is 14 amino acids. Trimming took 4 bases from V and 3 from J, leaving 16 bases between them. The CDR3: CAWNDPGLIYEQYF. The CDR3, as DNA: TGTGCCTGGAATGATCCGGGACTGATCTACGAGCAGTACTTC.